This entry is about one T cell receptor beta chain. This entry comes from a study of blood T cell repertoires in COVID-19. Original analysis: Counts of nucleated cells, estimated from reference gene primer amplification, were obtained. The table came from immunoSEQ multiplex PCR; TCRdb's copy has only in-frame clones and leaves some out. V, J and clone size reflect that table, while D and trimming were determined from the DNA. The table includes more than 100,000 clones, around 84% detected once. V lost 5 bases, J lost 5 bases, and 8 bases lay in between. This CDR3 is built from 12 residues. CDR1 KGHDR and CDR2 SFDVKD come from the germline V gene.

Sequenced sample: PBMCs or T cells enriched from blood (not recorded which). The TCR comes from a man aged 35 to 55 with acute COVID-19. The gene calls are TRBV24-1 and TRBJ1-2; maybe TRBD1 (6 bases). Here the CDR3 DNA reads TGTGCCACCAGTGCAGGGGATTATGGCTACACCTTC. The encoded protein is CATSAGDYGYTF.